This T cell receptor beta chain is drawn from a study of blood T cell repertoires in COVID-19. TCRdb's table, derived via immunoSEQ multiplex PCR, lists solely in-frame clones and lacks some. The repertoire includes approximately 79,000 clones, more than 70% of them detected once, and 10% to 15% sits in the top ten. This clone has a single count. Germline CDR1 and CDR2: SGHTA and FQGNSA. This CDR3 comprises 15 residues. V lost 2 bases to trimming and J lost 4 bases; unmatched junction nucleotides: 4. Sequenced material: peripheral blood. The V call is TRBV7-2, the J call TRBJ2-5, with 10 bases matching TRBD1. This TCR came from a middle-aged man with COVID-19, enrolled during active disease. The CDR3 coding sequence is TGTGCCAGCAGCTTATTAGGGACAGGGGCAGAGACCCAGTACTTC. Its protein is CASSLLGTGAETQYF.